This TCR beta chain was identified during a study of cytotoxic CD8 clonotypes in ibrutinib-treated CLL listed by TCRdb under 2021. With respect to the entire study: The cohort had 11 relapsed/refractory and approximately 14 treatment-naive patients; around 17 were IGHV unmutated. Partial responses were observed in about 24 patients and complete responses in 2; after a median follow-up of about 69 months, remission was maintained in roughly 14 patients and progression was observed in around twelve. Response samples were obtained after a median of 12 months of treatment, with a range of roughly 6 to 40 months. Patients were still on ibrutinib when every remission and progressive disease sample was collected. Samples averaged approximately 260,000 productive templates and more than 85,000 productive rearrangements. Cryopreserved peripheral blood mononuclear cells were obtained prior to treatment, at the time of response, and at either disease progression or sustained remission. Of the 90 or so participants in the trial, about two dozen had longitudinal samples available. What the study reported, not specific to this receptor: Clonality rose at ibrutinib response, remained stable during sustained remission, and dropped back toward baseline at progression. Baseline clonality was found to be higher than that of age-matched healthy donors and was strongly correlated with circulating CD8+ T-cell counts. Sampling times were not matched between patients in sustained remission and patients whose disease was progressing, and lymph node repertoires were not examined. Public clonotypes were rare and either shrank or stayed stable during treatment, and the rise in clonality at ibrutinib response reflected expansion of private clonotypes.

Explained via the paper, the time point label denotes: around 2 years on ibrutinib. For TCR beta library preparation, 1.5 to 2 micrograms of genomic DNA were isolated from cryopreserved PBMCs. Longitudinal blood samples from CLL patients receiving ibrutinib monotherapy were subjected to high-throughput TCR beta sequencing. The patients were enrolled in a single-center, open-label phase 2 trial of ibrutinib monotherapy. A remark on this clone: There is no known antigen for this receptor. No clone much larger than this one lies a single base away; base qualities are absent.

CDR1 LNHDA and CDR2 SQIVND were looked up in the germline V gene (reference sequence). V lost 5 bases and J lost 4 bases, and the count of bases not matched to a germline gene is 5. Its CDR3 holds 13 amino acids, cysteine through phenylalanine. CDR3 DNA is the only sequence kept; it has 39 bases, read in frame from the first base. On a MiSeq, deep resolution sequencing aimed for a depth between 1 in 1 million and 1 in 200,000 T cells, with each clonotype covered around 9.2x on average. The immunoSEQ hsTCRB Kit was used to generate the TCR beta libraries. On the authors' methods: The data were analyzed with ImmunoSEQ Analyzer and ImmunoSEQ Data Assistant, and V, D and J gene assignments followed IMGT definitions. Clonality, which ranges from 0 to 1, was calculated by subtracting the normalized Shannon entropy of productive rearrangement frequencies from one. Public clonotype analysis was restricted to overrepresented clonotypes comprising at least 0.05% of each patient's repertoire. Some 13 age-matched healthy donor repertoires from immuneACCESS served as clonality controls. This immuneACCESS table, as held by TCRdb, lists in-frame sequences with V and J called but not all clones. Of the missing ones, under half trace to an unresolved V gene in checked studies; the others have no known cause. That table furnishes V, J and clone size, whereas the DNA furnished D and trimming. The sample table shows 140,000 to 150,000 clones, and 76% are seen once. The ten most abundant clones make up 4.5% to 6% of the sample.

The chain employs TRBV19 and TRBJ2-7, and 7 junctional nucleotides match TRBD1. This TCR was sampled from a human donor with chronic lymphocytic leukemia. Sequences were derived from PBMCs, sampled after 24 months of ibrutinib treatment. For the CDR3, the sequence is CASSSGQSYEQYF. The nucleotide sequence reads TGTGCCAGTAGTTCGGGACAGAGTTACGAGCAGTACTTC.